The clone carrying this T cell receptor (beta chain) was detected only once. How the authors handled the data: Reference gene primer amplification gave estimated nucleated cell counts. Repertoires were generated with immunoSEQ multiplex PCR, while TCRdb's copy carries only in-frame clones and drops some. V and J calls and clone size come straight from that table; D and trimming were deduced from the DNA. This repertoire shows about 110,000 clones, 88% found once; its top ten account for over 2%. This record comes from a study of blood T cell repertoires in COVID-19. Study summary: The samples span acute and convalescent COVID-19 from the United States, Italy and Spain. PBMCs, B-cell-depleted T cells, or T cells were the source of the cDNA or gDNA that made up the material.

The CDR3 runs 13 residues. Germline CDR1 SGDLS, CDR2 YYNGEE. V shed 1 base and J shed 8 bases, with 12 bases lying between them. The sequenced material came from peripheral blood. This sequence joins TRBV9 and TRBJ1-1, with D unresolved. The receptor's source is a human donor in a cohort sampled during active COVID-19. The CDR3 DNA reads as TGTGCCAGCAGCGTAACTCCTGTCACGGAAGCTTTCTTT. It is translated as CASSVTPVTEAFF.